These 28 T cell receptor beta chains were sequenced from one sample in a study of T cells after yellow fever vaccination. TCRdb fed the 5' RACE reads into MiXCR, producing one record per CDR3 protein. The sample includes more than 90,000 distinct CDR3 sequences, more than 5.5% seen only once; the top ten take roughly 2.8%. The sequenced sample was CD4+ T cells sorted from PBMCs, obtained more than 35 days after the first yellow fever vaccination. These receptors came from a man younger than 30 who received the YFV17D yellow fever vaccine.

This clonotype was counted ten times or more. This chain links TRBV6-5 with TRBJ2-2, with a possible D match to TRBD1 (5 bases). Trimming cost V 2 bases and J 6 bases, with 13 bases left between them. Germline values: CDR1 MNHEY, CDR2 SVGAGI. This CDR3 is 15 amino acids long. CDR3 nucleotide sequence: TGTGCCAGCAGTTACGCAGGGCTGTCTCCCGGGGAGCTGTTTTTT. It codes for CASSYAGLSPGELFF.

This clonotype was recorded many times. The germline gene is not matched at one end of the junction; a read error may be the cause. The chain carries TRBV6-5 and TRBJ1-2, with unresolved D. The germline gives CDR1 MNHEY, CDR2 SVGAGI. This CDR3 comprises 14 residues. CDR3 in DNA: TGTGCCAGCAGTGACTCCACCCGTAAACAGGGCTACACCTTC. Translation: CASSDSTRKQGYTF.

This clonotype showed up just a few times. This chain links TRBV5-4 with TRBJ2-5; either TRBD1 or TRBD2 may fit D (5 bases each). Trimming cost V 2 bases and J 5 bases, with 13 bases left between them. CDR3 length: 14 amino acids. CDR1 and CDR2 from the germline V gene are SGHNT and YYREEE (reference sequence). CDR3 bases: TGTGCCAGCAGCTTCACAGGCACTAGGGAGACCCAGTACTTC. This gives the protein CASSFTGTRETQYF.

This clonotype was detected many times. CDR3 DNA: TGCGCCAGCAGCTGGGACCTAGAGACCCAGTACTTC. As protein: CASSWDLETQYF. The chain employs TRBV5-1 and TRBJ2-5; D tentatively reads TRBD1 or TRBD2 (5 bases each). The CDR3 runs to 12 residues. The ends were cut back, 3 bases at V and 4 bases at J, with 7 bases in the middle. The germline gives CDR1 SGHRS, CDR2 YFSETQ.

This clonotype was found many times. The chain carries TRBV6-2 or TRBV6-3 and TRBJ2-1; TRBD2 aligns across 8 bases. This CDR3 spans 14 amino acids. Germline V gives CDR1 MNHEY, CDR2 SVGEGT. V lost 6 bases to trimming and J lost 9 bases; unmatched junction nucleotides: 10. CDR3 coding DNA: TGTGCCAGCAGAAAAACGGGGGGGCCGGGTGAGCAGTTCTTC. Protein product: CASRKTGGPGEQFF.

This clonotype was detected ten times or more. The rearrangement joins TRBV5-6 to TRBJ1-2; no definite D call. CDR1 and CDR2 from the germline V gene are SGHDT and YYEEEE. The V gene lost 2 bases and the J gene lost 7 bases, with 6 bases spanning the gap. The CDR3 spans 11 residues. CDR3 coding DNA: TGTGCCAGCAGCTTCGGGGTTGGCTACACCTTC. This gives the protein CASSFGVGYTF.

This clonotype came up many times. The chain uses TRBV19 and TRBJ1-3; no clear D gene. The CDR3 runs 13 residues. Germline CDR1 LNHDA, CDR2 SQIVND (reference sequence). Trimming took off 10 bases at V and 0 bases at J, with 10 bases between the two ends. CDR3 in DNA: TGTGCCACCGATCGATTCTCTGGAAACACCATATATTTT. Amino acids: CATDRFSGNTIYF.

Many counts were recorded for this clonotype. The chain uses TRBV6-1 and TRBJ2-1; the D gene could be TRBD1 or TRBD2 (5 bases each). The V end lost 7 bases, the J end lost 5 bases, and 18 bases lay between the germline ends. This CDR3 contains 15 residues. Germline assignment: CDR1 MNHNS and CDR2 SASEGT. The CDR3 DNA is TGTGCCAGCAAATCCCCGGGACGGAGCAACAATGAGCAGTTCTTC. It codes for CASKSPGRSNNEQFF.

This clonotype was seen ten or more times. The chain joins TRBV7-2 to TRBJ1-2; D gene unclear. CDR1 is SGHTA, CDR2 FQGNSA, per germline. The V gene lost 0 bases and the J gene lost 7 bases, with 15 bases spanning the gap. CDR3 length: 15 amino acids. The CDR3 spells CASSLARLPDGGYTF. The CDR3 DNA reads TGTGCCAGCAGCTTAGCGAGGCTACCTGATGGTGGCTACACCTTC. Full variable domain (missing parts from reference TRBV7-2 and TRBJ1-2): GAGVSQSPSNKVTEKGKDVELRCDPISGHTALYWYRQSLGQGLEFLIYFQGNSAPDKSGLPSDRFSAERTGGSVSTLTIQRTQQEDSAVYLCASSLARLPDGGYTFGSGTRLTVV.

This clonotype was recorded a few times. The chain recombines TRBV7-3 with TRBJ1-6; D possibly corresponds to TRBD1 (6 bases). The germline gives CDR1 SGHTA, CDR2 FQGTGA. CDR3 length equals 14 residues. Trimming took 2 bases from V and 6 from J, leaving 8 bases between them. The DNA of the CDR3 is TGTGCCAGCAGCTTAGGGGGGCTTAATTCACCCCTCCACTTT. This sequence encodes CASSLGGLNSPLHF.

This clonotype was counted many times. The chain joins TRBV24-1 to TRBJ1-5; no definite D call. CDR3 length equals 13 residues. V lost 5 bases, J lost 0 bases, and 4 bases lay in between. Germline V gives CDR1 KGHDR, CDR2 SFDVKD. CDR3 in amino acids: CATSGGSNQPQHF. CDR3 coding DNA: TGTGCCACCAGTGGTGGTAGCAATCAGCCCCAGCATTTT.

This clonotype was counted between two and nine times. The rearrangement joins TRBV5-4 to TRBJ1-1, with a weak D call TRBD1 (6 bases). This CDR3 is 13 amino acids long. V was cut by 4 bases and J by 6 bases, with 13 bases left in between. CDR1 and CDR2 (germline): SGHNT, YYREEE (reference sequence). The chain's CDR3 is CASSPYRVAEAFF. CDR3 bases: TGTGCCAGCAGCCCCTACAGGGTTGCTGAAGCTTTCTTT.

With respect to this clonotype: A much more abundant neighbour one base away suggests this may be a read error. This rearrangement joins TRBV5-1 to TRBJ2-2; 8 bases fit TRBD2. Per germline, CDR1 SGHRS and CDR2 YFSETQ. The CDR3 totals 16 residues. Germline trimming cut 4 bases from V and 10 bases from J; bases unmatched to any gene: 15. CDR3 residues: CASSPAGAGVAVELFF. In nucleotides, the CDR3 is TGCGCCAGCAGCCCAGCGGGGGCCGGCGTAGCCGTGGAGCTGTTTTTT.

This clonotype has a count of ten or more. Here the CDR3 reads CASSQESRTEAFF. Here the CDR3 DNA reads TGTGCCAGCAGCCAAGAGAGCAGGACTGAAGCTTTCTTT. V is TRBV14 and J is TRBJ1-1; D not certain. Germline V gene data show CDR1 as SGHDN and CDR2 as FVKESK. The germline V and J ends were trimmed by 0 bases and 5 bases, with 7 bases remaining between them. This CDR3 has 13 amino acids.

The sample holds many counts of this clonotype. This sequence joins TRBV4-3 and TRBJ2-2; D ambiguous. V gave up 1 base and J gave up 2 bases, with 5 bases separating them. This CDR3 region has 14 residues. Germline V gene sequence: CDR1 LGHNA, CDR2 YSLEER. The CDR3 nucleotides are TGCGCCAGCAGCCAAGGGACCAACACCGGGGAGCTGTTTTTT. Its translation: CASSQGTNTGELFF.

This clonotype has ten or more counts. The J gene is TRBJ2-7, the V gene TRBV7-2; D unclear. This CDR3 contains 14 residues. Per germline, CDR1 SGHTA and CDR2 FQGNSA. Trimming took off 5 bases at V and 2 bases at J, with 13 bases between the two ends. DNA of the CDR3: TGTGCCAGCAGCAAGACGCCCGGTCCCTACGAGCAGTACGTC. Its translation is CASSKTPGPYEQYV.

On this clonotype itself: Possible read error: a much larger clone is one base away. The chain carries TRBV9 and TRBJ1-3; D remains unclear. Germline CDR1 and CDR2: SGDLS and YYNGEE. The CDR3 is 18 amino acids. Trimming cost V 3 bases and J 1 base, with 20 bases left between them. CDR3 sequence (DNA): TGTGCCAGCAGCGATGAGGCATGGAAGGGATTTTCTGGAAACACCATATATTTT. The encoded protein is CASSDEAWKGFSGNTIYF.

There are many counts of this clonotype. J is TRBJ2-2 and V is TRBV4-3, with a tentative D call TRBD1 (5 bases). This CDR3 is built from 16 residues. V dropped 0 bases and J dropped 4 bases, with 12 bases sitting between them. CDR1 and CDR2 (germline): LGHNA, YSLEER. This CDR3 reads CASSQDRWQGTGELFF. For the CDR3, the DNA is TGCGCCAGCAGCCAAGATAGGTGGCAGGGCACCGGGGAGCTGTTTTTT.

There are many counts of this clonotype. V usage is TRBV5-1 and J usage is TRBJ2-7, with 8 bases that match TRBD1. Germline CDR1 reads SGHRS; CDR2 reads YFSETQ. V shed 4 bases and J 2 bases; nucleotides not matched to a gene: 5. This CDR3 has 14 amino acids. CDR3 amino acids: CASSLDRGPYEQYF. Here the CDR3 DNA reads TGCGCCAGCAGCCTTGACAGGGGCCCCTACGAGCAGTACTTC.

This clonotype was picked up many times. The CDR3 bases are TGTGCCAGCAGCCTGCGTCACAGCGCTAATTCACCCCTCCACTTT. Translating gives CASSLRHSANSPLHF. The V call is TRBV3-1, the J call TRBJ1-6; D is ambiguous. Germline values: CDR1 LGHDT, CDR2 YNNKEL (reference sequence). The CDR3 contains 15 residues. Trimming stripped 4 bases from V and 6 bases from J, with 13 bases between.

This clonotype was seen ten or more times. CDR3 loop: CASSLDGVTDTQYF. CDR3 in DNA: TGTGCCAGCAGCTTAGACGGCGTCACAGATACGCAGTATTTT. The chain employs TRBV7-2 and TRBJ2-3; no clear D. The ends were cut back, 1 base at V and 2 bases at J, with 7 bases in the middle. Germline lookup yields CDR1 SGHTA and CDR2 FQGNSA. This CDR3 comprises 14 residues.

This clonotype was found a few times. V and J are TRBV4-2 and TRBJ2-1; TRBD1 agrees at 7 bases. The germline V gene encodes CDR1 LGHNA and CDR2 YNFKEQ. The CDR3 spans 14 residues. J was trimmed by 6 bases and V by 2 bases; bases with no gene match: 4. The CDR3 sequence is CASSQPDRSNEQFF. CDR3 sequence (DNA): TGTGCCAGCAGCCAACCGGACAGGAGCAATGAGCAGTTCTTC.

This clonotype occurred many times. The chain is built from TRBV7-2 and TRBJ2-3; possibly TRBD1 for D (6 bases). Germline-derived CDR1 and CDR2 are SGHTA and FQGNSA. The CDR3 totals 16 residues. The germline V and J ends were trimmed by 3 bases and 0 bases, with 13 bases remaining between them. The CDR3 DNA follows: TGTGCCAGCAGCTTCCCGGGACAATCTAGCACAGATACGCAGTATTTT. This translates into CASSFPGQSSTDTQYF.

This clonotype was counted ten times or more. This chain connects TRBV12-3 or TRBV12-4 to TRBJ2-3, with D perhaps TRBD2 (5 bases). CDR3 length: 13 residues. With 5 bases removed from V and 3 bases from J, the gap between germline ends came to 9 bases. For the CDR3, the DNA is TGTGCCAGCAGTGGACGACTAACAGATACGCAGTATTTT. As protein: CASSGRLTDTQYF.

Ten or more counts support this clonotype. The chain links TRBV6-1 to TRBJ2-2; 9 bases are shared with TRBD2. The CDR3 spans 15 residues. With 5 bases clipped from V and 4 bases from J, the junction kept 5 bases outside the gene matches. In germline, CDR1 is MNHNS, CDR2 SASEGT. The CDR3 sequence is CASSRAGGRTGELFF. The CDR3 DNA reads TGTGCCAGCAGTAGAGCGGGGGGCCGCACCGGGGAGCTGTTTTTT.

This clonotype was recorded many times. This chain uses TRBV12-3 or TRBV12-4 with TRBJ2-3; D may be TRBD1 (5 bases). CDR3 length: 13 amino acids. Trimming stripped 3 bases from V and 4 bases from J, with 8 bases between. CDR3 amino acids: CASSFQGADTQYF. The CDR3 region has the DNA TGTGCCAGCAGTTTTCAGGGTGCAGATACGCAGTATTTT.

This clonotype was seen repeatedly, ten times or more. J is TRBJ1-5 and V is TRBV4-3, with 8 bases fitting TRBD1. The trim removed 2 bases at V and 7 bases at J, leaving 7 bases unmatched. The CDR3 covers 15 residues. The germline V gene encodes CDR1 LGHNA and CDR2 YSLEER. CDR3 DNA sequence: TGCGCCAGCAGCCAACAAAGGACAGGGCAACAGCCCCAGCATTTT. Its translation: CASSQQRTGQQPQHF.

In this sample, this clonotype turned up many times. The V gene is TRBV6-5, the J gene TRBJ2-5; 7 nucleotides agree with TRBD1. Germline loops: CDR1 MNHEY, CDR2 SVGAGI. The CDR3 is made up of 14 amino acids. V was clipped by 6 bases and J by 5 bases; unmatched bases: 9. The CDR3 DNA follows: TGTGCCAGCAGCCCAACCGGGACAGTGGAGACCCAGTACTTC. It specifies CASSPTGTVETQYF.